The 14 T cell receptor beta chains in this list originate from one sample, sequenced in a study of T cells in localized non-small cell lung cancer. Method: immunoSEQ multiplex PCR; TCRdb's copy keeps in-frame clones and lacks some. The sample lists 55,000 to 75,000 clones, 86% occurring once. Sequenced material: peripheral blood, taken before any cancer treatment. Receptors were obtained from a male donor aged 60 or over with stage III squamous cell lung carcinoma.

The rearrangement joins TRBV19 to TRBJ1-1; the D is unclear. V was clipped by 4 bases and J by 6 bases, with 9 bases between them. From germline, CDR1 is LNHDA and CDR2 SQIVND (reference sequence). This CDR3 has 12 amino acids. The CDR3 DNA follows: TGTGCCAGTAGTAACCAAAAGGCTGAAGCTTTCTTT. Protein sequence: CASSNQKAEAFF.

This clone appeared once. The rearrangement uses TRBV7-3 and TRBJ2-3; 8 bases line up with TRBD2. CDR3 length equals 15 residues. J was trimmed by 2 bases and V by 6 bases; bases with no gene match: 7. Germline loops: CDR1 SGHTA, CDR2 FQGTGA. The CDR3 loop reads CASSRTGGNTDTQYF. The CDR3 nucleotides read TGTGCCAGCAGTCGAACGGGGGGGAACACAGATACGCAGTATTTT.

This clone appeared once. The chain employs TRBV6-5 and TRBJ1-2; maybe TRBD1 (5 bases). With 2 bases removed from V and 4 bases from J, the gap between germline ends came to 11 bases. The CDR3 loop spans 14 amino acids. The V gene's germline CDR1 is MNHEY and CDR2 SVGAGI. CDR3 protein: CASSYRGEGYGYTF. DNA for the CDR3: TGTGCCAGCAGTTACAGAGGGGAAGGCTATGGCTACACCTTC.

This chain connects TRBV15 to TRBJ1-5, with D tentatively TRBD1 (5 bases). The germline V gene encodes CDR1 LNHNV and CDR2 YYDKDF (reference sequence). The V gene lost 3 bases and the J gene lost 3 bases, with 9 bases spanning the gap. The CDR3 covers 14 residues. DNA of the CDR3: TGTGCCACCAGCAGGCGAGGGGACAATCAGCCCCAGCATTTT. As protein: CATSRRGDNQPQHF. The entire variable domain, with the rest obtained from reference TRBV15 and TRBJ1-5, is as follows: DAMVIQNPRYQVTQFGKPVTLSCSQTLNHNVMYWYQQKSSQAPKLLFHYYDKDFNNEADTPDNFQSRRPNTSFCFLDIRSPGLGDTAMYLCATSRRGDNQPQHFGDGTRLSIL.

V and J are TRBV30 and TRBJ2-7; possible D gene TRBD2, 6 bases. The CDR3 is made up of 14 amino acids. V lost 0 bases and J 4 bases, leaving 13 bases between the germline ends. Germline CDR1 and CDR2: GTSNPN and SVGIG (reference sequence). The CDR3 DNA reads as TGTGCCTGGAGTGTAGGCGGGGCGAGTTACGAGCAGTACTTC. Translation gives CAWSVGGASYEQYF.

The chain recombines TRBV19 with TRBJ2-3; TRBD2 might be the D (6 bases). This CDR3 has 13 amino acids. Trimming shortened V by 10 bases and J by 3 bases, and 14 bases separated the two germline ends. Per germline, CDR1 LNHDA and CDR2 SQIVND (reference sequence). The CDR3 reads CATSRGHTDTQYF. DNA for the CDR3: TGTGCCACCTCGCGGGGCCATACAGATACGCAGTATTTT.

The chain joins TRBV11-1 to TRBJ2-1; D gene unclear. Germline CDR1 SGHAT, CDR2 FQDESV (reference sequence). V lost 0 bases, J lost 11 bases, and 8 bases lay in between. The CDR3 sequence is 12 residues long. CDR3 sequence (DNA): TGTGCCAGCAGCTTAGCGAATGGGAAGCAGTTCTTC. This codes for CASSLANGKQFF. Full variable domain (missing parts from reference TRBV11-1 and TRBJ2-1): EAEVAQSPRYKITEKSQAVAFWCDPISGHATLYWYRQILGQGPELLVQFQDESVVDDSQLPKDRFSAERLKGVDSTLKIQPAELGDSAMYLCASSLANGKQFFGPGTRLTVL.

The chain couples TRBV7-6 to TRBJ2-7; D not certain. V lost 1 base and J lost 0, with 4 bases in between. Germline CDR1 is SGHVS and CDR2 is FNYEAQ. The CDR3 runs 13 residues. The chain's CDR3 is CASSLGRSYEQYV. The CDR3, as DNA: TGTGCCAGCAGCTTAGGTCGCTCCTACGAGCAGTACGTC.

For this clone: At one boundary the junction diverges from the germline segment, which might be a read error. V gene TRBV11-2 combines with J gene TRBJ1-6; D unclear. The CDR3 totals 16 residues. Germline CDR1 and CDR2: SGHAT and FQNNGV. CDR3 residues: CASSLEGAVGNSPPHF. The CDR3 coding sequence is TGTGCCAGCAGCTTGGAGGGAGCCGTTGGCAATTCACCCCCCCACTTT.

This chain links TRBV11-3 with TRBJ2-3; tentatively, D is TRBD2 (6 bases). This CDR3 is built from 15 residues. Per the germline V gene, CDR1 is SGHNT and CDR2 is YENEEA. V was trimmed by 0 bases and J by 3 bases, leaving 10 bases between them. CDR3 residues: CASSLEGGVTDTQYF. The CDR3, as DNA: TGTGCCAGCAGCTTAGAAGGCGGGGTGACAGATACGCAGTATTTT.

The chain uses TRBV19 and TRBJ1-1, with 7 positions matching TRBD1. V lost 5 bases to trimming and J lost 2 bases; unmatched junction nucleotides: 8. This CDR3 region has 15 residues. Per the germline V gene, CDR1 is LNHDA and CDR2 is SQIVND (reference sequence). The CDR3: CASSADRVQNTEAFF. The CDR3 bases are TGTGCCAGTAGTGCCGACAGGGTCCAAAACACTGAAGCTTTCTTT. Complete variable domain (other parts from reference TRBV19 and TRBJ1-1): DGGITQSPKYLFRKEGQNVTLSCEQNLNHDAMYWYRQDPGQGLRLIYYSQIVNDFQKGDIAEGYSVSREKKESFPLTVTSAQKNPTAFYLCASSADRVQNTEAFFGQGTRLTVV.

The V gene is TRBV5-1, the J gene TRBJ2-2; no clear D gene. Looked up from germline, CDR1 is SGHRS and CDR2 is YFSETQ. This CDR3 contains 16 residues. The V and J ends lost 3 bases and 1 base respectively, with 13 bases between them. CDR3 residues: CASSSFTGVNTGELFF. In nucleotides, the CDR3 is TGCGCCAGCAGCTCATTTACTGGCGTGAACACCGGGGAGCTGTTTTTT.

The chain combines TRBV5-8 with TRBJ2-3; TRBD2 aligns across 9 bases. Trimming took 2 bases from V and 3 from J; bases not matched to a gene: 4. Germline-derived CDR1 and CDR2 are SGHTS and YDEGEE. The CDR3 totals 15 residues. The CDR3 DNA is TGTGCCAGCAGCTTTTGGCTAGCGGGGACAGATACGCAGTATTTT. As protein: CASSFWLAGTDTQYF.

The chain links TRBV6-5 to TRBJ2-1; 13 bases map to TRBD2. The CDR3 is made up of 15 amino acids. J was trimmed by 6 bases and V by 4 bases; bases with no gene match: 3. Germline values: CDR1 MNHEY, CDR2 SVGAGI. DNA of the CDR3: TGTGCCAGCAGTTCACTAGCGGGGGGGCCCAATGAGCAGTTCTTC. Translation: CASSSLAGGPNEQFF.